This T cell receptor (beta chain) derives from a study of CD8+ T cells in alopecia areata. On the study more broadly: It was 6 to 18 months of tofacitinib, and then there were 6 months off drug. Points from the study as a whole: Tofacitinib significantly lowered scalp clonality and expanded CD8+ clones among the top 100. Normal scalp showed lower clonality than lesional scalp, especially alopecia totalis/universalis.

As the sequencing template, cDNA was produced by extracting RNA and reverse transcribing it. The table came from immunoSEQ multiplex PCR; TCRdb's copy has only in-frame clones and leaves some out. The sample shows 110,000 or so clones, around three fifths of them seen only once. Comment on this clone: Its specificity is unknown.

Trimming cost V 3 bases and J 0 bases, with 12 bases left between them. The CDR3 consists of 16 residues. Germline assignment: CDR1 GTSNPN and CDR2 SVGIG (reference sequence). Treatment noted: oral pan-JAK inhibitor, 5-10 mg twice daily. Lesional scalp punch biopsies and peripheral blood were collected from alopecia areata patients. This chain joins TRBV30 and TRBJ1-6; D unresolved. This TCR was recovered from a human donor with alopecia areata. Specimen: CD4+ T cells sorted from blood, collected at week 24, from a patient treated with tofacitinib. The CDR3 here is CAWRRELSSYNSPLHF. The CDR3 DNA sequence: TGTGCCTGGAGGCGGGAGCTTAGCTCCTATAATTCACCCCTCCACTTT.